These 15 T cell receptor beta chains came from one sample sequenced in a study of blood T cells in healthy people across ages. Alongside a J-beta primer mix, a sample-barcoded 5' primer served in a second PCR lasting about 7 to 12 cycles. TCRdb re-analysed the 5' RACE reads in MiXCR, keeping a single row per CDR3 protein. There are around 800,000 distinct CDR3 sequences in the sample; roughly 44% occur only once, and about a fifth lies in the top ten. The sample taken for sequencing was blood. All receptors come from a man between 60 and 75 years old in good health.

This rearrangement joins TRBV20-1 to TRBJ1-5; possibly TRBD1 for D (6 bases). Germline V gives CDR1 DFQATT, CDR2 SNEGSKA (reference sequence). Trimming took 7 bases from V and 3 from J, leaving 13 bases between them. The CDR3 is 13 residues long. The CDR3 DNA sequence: TGCAGTGTTGCCCGGGACAACAATCAGCCCCAGCATTTT. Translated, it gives CSVARDNNQPQHF.

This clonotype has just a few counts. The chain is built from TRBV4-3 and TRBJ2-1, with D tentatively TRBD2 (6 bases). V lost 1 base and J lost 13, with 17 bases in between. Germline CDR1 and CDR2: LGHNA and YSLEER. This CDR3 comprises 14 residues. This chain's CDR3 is CASSQGRASVTQFF. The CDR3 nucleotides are TGCGCCAGCAGCCAAGGCCGAGCTAGCGTAACTCAGTTCTTC.

This CDR3 is CATSNTRTGGRPPLHF. In DNA form, the CDR3 reads TGTGCCACCAGCAACACACGGACAGGGGGTAGGCCACCCCTCCACTTT. The chain recombines TRBV15 with TRBJ1-6, with 10 bases fitting TRBD1. Per germline, CDR1 LNHNV and CDR2 YYDKDF (reference sequence). V was pared by 4 bases and J by 11 bases, with 11 bases of the junction left unmatched. The CDR3 has 16 amino acids.

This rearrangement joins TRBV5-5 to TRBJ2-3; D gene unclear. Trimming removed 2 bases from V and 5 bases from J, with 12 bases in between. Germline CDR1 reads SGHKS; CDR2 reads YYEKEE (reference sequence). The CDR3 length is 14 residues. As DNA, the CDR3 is TGTGCCAGCAGCTTCGTAGGAAGGGAAGATACGCAGTATTTT. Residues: CASSFVGREDTQYF.

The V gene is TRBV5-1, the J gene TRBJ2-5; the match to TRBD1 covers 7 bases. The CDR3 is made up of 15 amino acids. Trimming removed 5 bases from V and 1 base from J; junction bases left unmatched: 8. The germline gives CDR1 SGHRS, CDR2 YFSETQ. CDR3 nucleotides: TGCGCCAGCAGAGGGGGCGGAGCGGCCCAAGAGACCCAGTACTTC. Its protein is CASRGGGAAQETQYF.

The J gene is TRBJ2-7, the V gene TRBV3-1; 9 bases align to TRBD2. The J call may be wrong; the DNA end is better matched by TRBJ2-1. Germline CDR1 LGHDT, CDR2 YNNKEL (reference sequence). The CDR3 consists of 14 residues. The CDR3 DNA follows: TGTGCCAGCAGCATGGCGGGGGGGCCATTTGAGCAGTTCTTC. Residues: CASSMAGGPFEQFF.

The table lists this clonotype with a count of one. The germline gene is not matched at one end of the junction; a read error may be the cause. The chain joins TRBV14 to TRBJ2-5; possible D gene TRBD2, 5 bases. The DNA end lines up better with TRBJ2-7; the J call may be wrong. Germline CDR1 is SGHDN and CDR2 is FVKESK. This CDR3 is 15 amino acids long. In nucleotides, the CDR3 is TGTGCCGGCAGCCAAGAACCAGCGGCGTCCTACGAGCAGTACTTC. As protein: CAGSQEPAASYEQYF.

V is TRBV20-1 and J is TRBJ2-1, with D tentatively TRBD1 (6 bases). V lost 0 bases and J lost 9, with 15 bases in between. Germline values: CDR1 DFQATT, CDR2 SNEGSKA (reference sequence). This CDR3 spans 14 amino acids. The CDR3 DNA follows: TGCAGTGCTAGAGATTTTCGGCAGGGGATTGAGCAGTTCTTC. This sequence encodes CSARDFRQGIEQFF.

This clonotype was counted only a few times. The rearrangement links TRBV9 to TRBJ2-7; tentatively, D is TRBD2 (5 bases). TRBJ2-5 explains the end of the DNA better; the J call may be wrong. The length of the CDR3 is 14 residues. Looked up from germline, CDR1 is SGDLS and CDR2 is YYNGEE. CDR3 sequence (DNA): TGTGCCAGCAGCGGCGCCGGGATAAAAGAGACCCAGTACTTC. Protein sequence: CASSGAGIKETQYF.

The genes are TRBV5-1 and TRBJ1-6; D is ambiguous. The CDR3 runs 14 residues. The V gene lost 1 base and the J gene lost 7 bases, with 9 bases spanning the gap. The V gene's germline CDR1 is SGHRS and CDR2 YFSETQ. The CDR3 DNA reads TGCGCCAGCAGCTTGCAGGATACCAATTCACCCCTCCACTTT. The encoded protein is CASSLQDTNSPLHF. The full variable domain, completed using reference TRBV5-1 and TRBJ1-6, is KAGVTQTPRYLIKTRGQQVTLSCSPISGHRSVSWYQQTPGQGLQFLFEYFSETQRNKGNFPGRFSGRQFSNSRSEMNVSTLELGDSALYLCASSLQDTNSPLHFGNGTRLTVT.

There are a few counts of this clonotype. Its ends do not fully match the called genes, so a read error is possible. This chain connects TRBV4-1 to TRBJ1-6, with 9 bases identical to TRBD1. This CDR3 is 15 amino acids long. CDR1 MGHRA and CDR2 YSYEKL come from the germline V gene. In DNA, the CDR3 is TGCGCCAGCAGCAAAGAGCCGGGACAGGGATCACCCCTCCACTTT. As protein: CASSKEPGQGSPLHF.

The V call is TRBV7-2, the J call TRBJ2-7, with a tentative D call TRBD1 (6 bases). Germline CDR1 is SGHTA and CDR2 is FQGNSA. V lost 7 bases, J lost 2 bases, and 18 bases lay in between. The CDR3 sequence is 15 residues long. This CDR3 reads CASNPQGALPYEQYF. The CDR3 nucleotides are TGTGCCAGCAACCCACAGGGCGCCCTTCCCTACGAGCAGTACTTC.

This chain's CDR3 is CASSRGLYNSPLHF. The CDR3 nucleotides read TGTGCCAGCAGCCGCGGACTGTATAATTCACCCCTCCACTTT. J is TRBJ1-6 and V is TRBV14, with D hard to call. V was pared by 4 bases and J by 4 bases, with 8 bases between. Germline assignment: CDR1 SGHDN and CDR2 FVKESK. This CDR3 is built from 14 residues.

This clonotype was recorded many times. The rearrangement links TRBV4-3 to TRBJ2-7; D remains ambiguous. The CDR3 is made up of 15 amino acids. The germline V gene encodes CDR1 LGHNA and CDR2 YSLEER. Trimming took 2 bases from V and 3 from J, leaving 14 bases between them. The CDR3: CASSQSLSLYYEQYF. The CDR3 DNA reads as TGCGCCAGCAGCCAATCCCTTTCCCTGTACTACGAGCAGTACTTC.

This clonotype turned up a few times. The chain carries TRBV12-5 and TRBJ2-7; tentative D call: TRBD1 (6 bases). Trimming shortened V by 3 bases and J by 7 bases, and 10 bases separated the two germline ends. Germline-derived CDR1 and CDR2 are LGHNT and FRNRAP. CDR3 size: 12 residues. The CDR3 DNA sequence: TGTGCTAGTGGTTTTGTAGGGGGTGAGCAGTACTTC. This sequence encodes CASGFVGGEQYF.